Listed here are 27 T cell receptor beta chains from one sample, sequenced in a study of spatial heterogeneity in lung cancer. Time point here: blood at routine non-recurrence follow-up after resection. MiXCR, applied by TCRdb to the 5' RACE reads, yields one record per CDR3 protein. The sample contains 110,000 or so distinct CDR3 sequences, 10% to 14% of which appear only once. The sample here was PBMCs, taken at follow-up. Receptors were obtained from a female donor with early-stage non-small cell lung cancer.

The chain employs TRBV7-9 and TRBJ1-2, with D perhaps TRBD1 (6 bases). V was cut by 4 bases and J by 7 bases, with 16 bases left in between. The CDR3 consists of 14 residues. Germline lookup yields CDR1 SEHNR and CDR2 FQNEAQ (reference sequence). The CDR3 DNA reads as TGTGCCAGCAGCTGGGAGGGGCAGGGGCCTGGCTACACCTTC. It is translated as CASSWEGQGPGYTF. Looking up the rest from reference TRBV7-9 and TRBJ1-2 gives the full variable domain: DTGVSQNPRHKITKRGQNVTFRCDPISEHNRLYWYRQTLGQGPEFLTYFQNEAQLEKSRLLSDRFSAERPKGSFSTLEIQRTEQGDSAMYLCASSWEGQGPGYTFGSGTRLTVV.

This clonotype was recorded at least ten times. The J gene is TRBJ1-2, the V gene TRBV16, with D possibly being TRBD1 (5 bases). The CDR3 extends over 15 amino acids. Germline CDR1 is KGHSY and CDR2 is FQNENV. V dropped 3 bases and J dropped 1 base, with 12 bases sitting between them. The CDR3 DNA reads TGTGCCAGCAGCCACCGACCTGACAGTAACTATGGCTACACCTTC. Translating it yields CASSHRPDSNYGYTF.

This clonotype appeared a few times. This chain uses TRBV11-3 with TRBJ2-1, with TRBD2 matching over 7 bases. The CDR3 sequence is 15 residues long. Trimming at V came to 5 bases and at J to 6 bases, leaving 10 bases not matched to a gene. Germline-derived CDR1 and CDR2 are SGHNT and YENEEA. This CDR3 reads CASSHSGEGRNEQFF. For the CDR3, the DNA is TGTGCCAGCAGCCACAGCGGGGAGGGCCGCAATGAGCAGTTCTTC.

Many counts were recorded for this clonotype. The gene calls are TRBV7-3 and TRBJ2-6; D is uncertain. Between the trimmed V and J ends, which lost 5 bases and 0 bases, there was a span of 8 bases. Germline CDR1 and CDR2: SGHTA and FQGTGA. This CDR3 contains 15 residues. Written as DNA, the CDR3 is TGTGCCAGCAGCCTCTCTAGCTCTGGGGCCAACGTCCTGACTTTC. The encoded protein is CASSLSSSGANVLTF.

The rearrangement uses TRBV7-2 and TRBJ1-2, with 7 bases that match TRBD1. Germline lookup yields CDR1 SGHTA and CDR2 FQGNSA. V lost 5 bases and J lost 2; bases outside the gene matches: 2. This CDR3 region has 13 residues. CDR3 in amino acids: CASSRTGNYGYTF. CDR3 in DNA: TGTGCCAGCAGCAGGACAGGAAACTATGGCTACACCTTC.

The V call is TRBV28, the J call TRBJ1-5; D not certain. The length of the CDR3 is 15 residues. V lost 4 bases, J lost 2 bases, and 12 bases lay in between. Germline V gene lookup returns CDR1 MDHEN and CDR2 SYDVKM. The chain's CDR3 is CASSSTTAGNQPQHF. As DNA, the CDR3 is TGTGCCAGCAGTTCGACAACGGCGGGCAATCAGCCCCAGCATTTT.

The gene calls are TRBV5-1 and TRBJ2-1; tentatively, D is TRBD2 (6 bases). In germline, CDR1 is SGHRS, CDR2 YFSETQ. Trimming took off 0 bases at V and 7 bases at J, with 8 bases between the two ends. CDR3 length: 13 amino acids. CDR3 bases: TGCGCCAGCAGCTTGGGGAGGGAGAATGAGCAGTTCTTC. The encoded protein is CASSLGRENEQFF.

A few counts support this clonotype. This sequence joins TRBV5-1 and TRBJ1-2; maybe TRBD1 (5 bases). This CDR3 has 14 amino acids. The V gene lost 1 base and the J gene lost 2 bases, with 9 bases spanning the gap. CDR1 is SGHRS, CDR2 YFSETQ, per germline. CDR3 DNA: TGCGCCAGCAGCTTGAGTCAGGGCAACTATGGCTACACCTTC. Translated: CASSLSQGNYGYTF.

The chain couples TRBV28 to TRBJ2-1; tentatively, D is TRBD2 (6 bases). Trimming left V 5 bases short and J 5 bases short, with 19 bases between. The CDR3 has 16 amino acids. Germline CDR1 is MDHEN and CDR2 is SYDVKM. DNA of the CDR3: TGTGCCAGCAGTACCCATTGGGGGGAGCCTAACAATGAGCAGTTCTTC. Protein sequence: CASSTHWGEPNNEQFF.

This clonotype was observed a handful of times. The chain uses TRBV18 and TRBJ2-3, with D perhaps matching TRBD1 (6 bases). The V end was cut by 3 bases, the J end by 9 bases, with 19 bases between. The CDR3 totals 15 residues. The germline CDR1 and CDR2 sequences are KGHSH and LQKENI. DNA of the CDR3: TGTGCCAGCTCACCCGCCGGGTCCCCAGGGGACACGCAGTATTTT. This sequence encodes CASSPAGSPGDTQYF.

A note on this clonotype: Sequence at one end of the junction differs from germline and may be a read error. V is TRBV9 and J is TRBJ2-2; no firm D call. This CDR3 is 13 amino acids long. Per the germline V gene, CDR1 is SGDLS and CDR2 is YYNGEE. The CDR3 loop reads CASIVATTGELFF. The CDR3 DNA is TGTGCCAGCATCGTAGCTACAACCGGGGAGCTGTTTTTT.

The chain couples TRBV29-1 to TRBJ2-4; D is tentatively TRBD1 or TRBD2 (5 bases each). Germline values: CDR1 SQVTM, CDR2 ANQGSEA. The CDR3 contains 13 residues. V was pared by 5 bases and J by 3 bases, with 11 bases between. As DNA, the CDR3 is TGCAGCGTTATCCGGGACCTCAAAAACATTCAGTACTTC. Translation: CSVIRDLKNIQYF.

This clonotype was recorded many times. The V call is TRBV14, the J call TRBJ1-1; TRBD1 is a possible D gene (6 bases). This CDR3 spans 13 amino acids. V lost 6 bases and J 5 bases, leaving 13 bases between the germline ends. CDR1 SGHDN and CDR2 FVKESK come from the germline V gene. The chain's CDR3 is CASSLQGVTEAFF. CDR3 DNA: TGTGCCAGCAGTCTACAGGGAGTAACTGAAGCTTTCTTT.

V is TRBV6-1 and J is TRBJ1-2, with TRBD1 matching over 7 bases. After removal of 6 bases from V and 7 bases from J, the junction contained 20 bases not matched to a gene. The germline gives CDR1 MNHNS, CDR2 SASEGT. The CDR3 is 17 amino acids. The CDR3 sequence is CASRDRDSAFWGAGYTF. CDR3 nucleotide sequence: TGTGCCAGCAGGGACCGGGACAGCGCCTTTTGGGGTGCTGGCTACACCTTC.

This chain connects TRBV19 to TRBJ1-5, with TRBD1 identical over 7 bases. CDR1 LNHDA and CDR2 SQIVND come from the germline V gene (reference sequence). CDR3 length equals 13 residues. V dropped 7 bases and J dropped 4; count of bases not matched to a gene: 4. The CDR3 loop is CASKGQPNQPQHF. CDR3 DNA sequence: TGTGCCAGTAAGGGACAGCCTAATCAGCCCCAGCATTTT.

This clonotype was found a few times. V is TRBV29-1 and J is TRBJ2-5, with 7 bases identical to TRBD2. Germline CDR1 and CDR2: SQVTM and ANQGSEA. Trimming at V came to 4 bases and at J to 2 bases, leaving 1 base not matched to a gene. The CDR3 length is 12 residues. The CDR3 nucleotides read TGCAGCGTTGGGGAGGGGCAAGAGACCCAGTACTTC. Its translation is CSVGEGQETQYF.

This clonotype appeared a few times. V is TRBV20-1 and J is TRBJ1-2, with D possibly matching TRBD1 (5 bases). Germline CDR1 is DFQATT and CDR2 is SNEGSKA (reference sequence). This CDR3 contains 12 residues. Trimming pared 3 bases from V and 12 bases from J, leaving 17 bases between. This chain's CDR3 is CSARGTSLEDTF. Here the CDR3 DNA reads TGCAGTGCTAGGGGGACCTCTTTAGAGGACACCTTC.

This clonotype was recorded at least ten times. The chain joins TRBV6-1 to TRBJ1-1; D gene uncertain. Germline assignment: CDR1 MNHNS and CDR2 SASEGT. The length of the CDR3 is 14 residues. V was cut by 0 bases and J by 6 bases, with 11 bases left in between. The CDR3 protein is CASSEAFASSEAFF. Written as DNA, the CDR3 is TGTGCCAGCAGTGAAGCGTTTGCGTCGTCTGAAGCTTTCTTT.

The chain has TRBV7-2 and TRBJ2-1, with D perhaps TRBD2 (5 bases). This CDR3 has 15 residues. With 5 bases removed from V and 9 bases from J, the gap between germline ends came to 20 bases. Germline V lookup: CDR1 SGHTA, CDR2 FQGNSA. CDR3 protein: CASSQRGPGYGEQFF. Written as DNA, the CDR3 is TGTGCCAGCAGCCAAAGAGGGCCCGGCTACGGTGAGCAGTTCTTC.

This clonotype was counted between two and nine times. The rearrangement links TRBV28 to TRBJ2-3, with D perhaps being TRBD1 or TRBD2 (6 bases each). CDR1 is MDHEN and CDR2 is SYDVKM in the germline V gene. The CDR3 extends over 16 amino acids. The V and J ends lost 8 bases and 4 bases respectively, with 22 bases between them. The CDR3 region is CASLLGGQVRADTQYF. The CDR3 coding sequence is TGTGCCAGCCTCCTGGGGGGCCAAGTAAGGGCAGATACGCAGTATTTT.

This clonotype was found many times. This rearrangement joins TRBV27 to TRBJ2-5; 7 bases match TRBD2. CDR1 is MNHEY, CDR2 SMNVEV, per germline (reference sequence). The CDR3 spans 16 residues. Losses at the gene ends were 7 bases for V and 4 bases for J; bases not matched to a gene: 15. CDR3 in amino acids: CASNFRALAERETQYF. CDR3 bases: TGTGCCAGCAATTTCCGGGCCCTAGCGGAGCGAGAGACCCAGTACTTC.

V usage is TRBV20-1 and J usage is TRBJ2-3; TRBD2 matches 11 bases. Per the germline V gene, CDR1 is DFQATT and CDR2 is SNEGSKA (reference sequence). V shed 3 bases, J shed 1 base, and the junction held 0 bases outside the gene matches. This CDR3 contains 14 residues. CDR3 in amino acids: CSARGLAGTDTQYF. The CDR3 region has the DNA TGCAGTGCTAGGGGACTAGCGGGCACAGATACGCAGTATTTT.

This clonotype occurred a few times. The gene calls are TRBV28 and TRBJ1-4; D might be TRBD1 (5 bases). The CDR3 extends over 15 amino acids. Trimming left V 2 bases short and J 8 bases short, with 15 bases between. The germline V gene encodes CDR1 MDHEN and CDR2 SYDVKM. The CDR3 bases are TGTGCCAGCAGTTTAGGGACGCCCCCGAGGGAAAAACTGTTTTTT. This sequence encodes CASSLGTPPREKLFF.

The chain employs TRBV7-2 and TRBJ2-5; D is ambiguous. The V end was cut by 1 base, the J end by 5 bases, with 11 bases between. CDR1 SGHTA and CDR2 FQGNSA come from the germline V gene. The CDR3 is 14 amino acids. For the CDR3, the DNA is TGTGCCAGCAGCTTAGTTATGGTTAAGGAGACCCAGTACTTC. Amino acid sequence: CASSLVMVKETQYF.

This clonotype came up many times. CDR3 sequence reads: CSVGSTGLRNTEAFF. The DNA for the CDR3 is TGCAGCGTCGGCAGCACGGGACTGAGGAACACTGAAGCTTTCTTT. V gene TRBV29-1 combines with J gene TRBJ1-1, with a weak D call TRBD1 (5 bases). Trimming removed 6 bases at V and 1 base at J, with 18 bases between. Germline V CDR1 and CDR2: SQVTM, ANQGSEA. This CDR3 has 15 amino acids.

The chain links TRBV7-2 to TRBJ2-7, with D maybe TRBD1 (5 bases). The CDR3 totals 13 residues. Germline CDR1 reads SGHTA; CDR2 reads FQGNSA. The V end was cut by 3 bases, the J end by 5 bases, with 11 bases between. In nucleotides, the CDR3 is TGTGCCAGCAGCTTCTCAGGGTCGGACGAGCAGTACTTC. Residues: CASSFSGSDEQYF.

J is TRBJ2-1 and V is TRBV18, with D hard to call. The CDR3 runs to 17 residues. V shed 0 bases and J shed 8 bases, with 20 bases lying between them. Germline values: CDR1 KGHSH, CDR2 LQKENI. DNA for the CDR3: TGTGCCAGCTCACCACCAAAGGTAACTGGACGAGGACATGAGCAGTTCTTC. Encoded protein: CASSPPKVTGRGHEQFF.